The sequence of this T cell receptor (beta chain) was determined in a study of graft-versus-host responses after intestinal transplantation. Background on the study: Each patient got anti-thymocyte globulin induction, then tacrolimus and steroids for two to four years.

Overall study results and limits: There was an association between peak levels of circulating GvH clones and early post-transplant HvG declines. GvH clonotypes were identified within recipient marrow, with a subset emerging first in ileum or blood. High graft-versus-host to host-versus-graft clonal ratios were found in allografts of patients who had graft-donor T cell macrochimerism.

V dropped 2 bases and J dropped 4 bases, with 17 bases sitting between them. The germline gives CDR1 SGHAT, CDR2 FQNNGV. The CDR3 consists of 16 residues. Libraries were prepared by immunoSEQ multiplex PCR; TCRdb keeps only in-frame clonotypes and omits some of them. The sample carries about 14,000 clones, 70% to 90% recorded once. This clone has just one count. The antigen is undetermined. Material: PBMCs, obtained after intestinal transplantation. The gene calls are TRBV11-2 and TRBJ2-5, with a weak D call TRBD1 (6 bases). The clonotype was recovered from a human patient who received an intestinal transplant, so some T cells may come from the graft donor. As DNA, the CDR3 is TGTGCCAGCAGCTTAAGGGCAGGGGCCCGCTTAGAGACCCAGTACTTC. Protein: CASSLRAGARLETQYF.